This TCR beta chain was captured by sequencing in a study of T cells in Graves' hyperthyroidism and ophthalmopathy. RNA transcripts yielded amplified TCR beta CDR3 regions. The TCR CDR3 was amplified in a first-round RT-PCR using the HTBI primer set. TCRdb itself ran the multiplex PCR reads through MiXCR, one entry per CDR3 protein. The table lists over 700,000 distinct CDR3 sequences, more than 30% of them singletons, with approximately 8.7% in the top ten. In this sample, this clonotype turned up many times. Germline CDR1 reads SGHTA; CDR2 reads FQGTGA. The CDR3 covers 14 residues. Trimming left V 2 bases short and J 2 bases short, with 9 bases between.

The V and J genes are TRBV7-3 and TRBJ1-1; D is unresolved. Sequencing input: blood. The clonotype was recovered from a man younger than 35 with Graves' hyperthyroidism. In DNA, the CDR3 is TGTGCCAGCAGCTTATATCCTGGAAACACTGAAGCTTTCTTT. This encodes CASSLYPGNTEAFF. Full variable domain (outside the CDR3, taken from reference TRBV7-3 and TRBJ1-1): GAGVSQTPSNKVTEKGKYVELRCDPISGHTALYWYRQSLGQGPEFLIYFQGTGAADDSGLPNDRFFAVRPEGSVSTLKIQRTERGDSAVYLCASSLYPGNTEAFFGQGTRLTVV.